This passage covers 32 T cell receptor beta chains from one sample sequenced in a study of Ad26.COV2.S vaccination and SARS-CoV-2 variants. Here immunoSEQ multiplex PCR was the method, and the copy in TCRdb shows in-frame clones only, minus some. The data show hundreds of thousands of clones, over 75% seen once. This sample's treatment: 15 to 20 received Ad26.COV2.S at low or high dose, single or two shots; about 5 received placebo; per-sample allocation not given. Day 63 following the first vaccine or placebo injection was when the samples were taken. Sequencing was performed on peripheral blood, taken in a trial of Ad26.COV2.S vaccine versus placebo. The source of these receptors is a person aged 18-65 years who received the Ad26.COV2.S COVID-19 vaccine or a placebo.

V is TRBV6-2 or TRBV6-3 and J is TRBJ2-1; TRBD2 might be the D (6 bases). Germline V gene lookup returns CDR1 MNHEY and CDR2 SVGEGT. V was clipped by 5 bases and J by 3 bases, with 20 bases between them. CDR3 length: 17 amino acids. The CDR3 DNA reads TGTGCCAGCAGTCACCAGTTACGTAGGACTAACTACAATGAGCAGTTCTTC. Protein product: CASSHQLRRTNYNEQFF.

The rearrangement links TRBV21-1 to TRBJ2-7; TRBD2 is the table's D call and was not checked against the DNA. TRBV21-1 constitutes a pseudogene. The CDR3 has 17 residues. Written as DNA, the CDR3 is TGTGCCAGCAGCAAGGGACTAGCGGTACCAAGGGGAAACGAGCAGTACTTC. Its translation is CASSKGLAVPRGNEQYF.

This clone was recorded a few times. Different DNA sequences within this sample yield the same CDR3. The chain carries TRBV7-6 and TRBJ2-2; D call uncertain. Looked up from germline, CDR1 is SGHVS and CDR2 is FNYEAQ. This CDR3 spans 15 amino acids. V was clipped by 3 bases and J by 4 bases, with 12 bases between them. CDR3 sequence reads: CASSLGGGSTGELFF. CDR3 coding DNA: TGTGCCAGCAGCTTGGGCGGCGGAAGCACCGGGGAGCTGTTTTTT.

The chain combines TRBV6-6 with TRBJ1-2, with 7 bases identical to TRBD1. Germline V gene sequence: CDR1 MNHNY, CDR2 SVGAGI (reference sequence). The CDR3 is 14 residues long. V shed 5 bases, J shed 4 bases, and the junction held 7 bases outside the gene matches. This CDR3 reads CASSTIRDSYGYTF. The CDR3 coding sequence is TGTGCCAGCAGTACCATCCGGGACAGCTATGGCTACACCTTC.

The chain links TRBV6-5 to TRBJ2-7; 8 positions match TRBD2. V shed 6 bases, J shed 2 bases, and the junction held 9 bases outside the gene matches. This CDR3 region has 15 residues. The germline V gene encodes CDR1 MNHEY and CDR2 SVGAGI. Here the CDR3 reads CASRISGLGPYEQYF. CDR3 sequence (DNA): TGTGCCAGCAGGATCTCGGGACTAGGTCCCTACGAGCAGTACTTC.

The CDR3 protein is CASSLVGPGGSYEQYF. The CDR3 region has the DNA TGTGCCAGCAGCTTAGTGGGCCCAGGTGGTTCCTACGAGCAGTACTTC. The chain combines TRBV7-8 with TRBJ2-7, with D unclear. The CDR3 is 16 amino acids. The germline V gene has CDR1 SGHVS and CDR2 FQNEAQ. V shed 1 base and J shed 1 base, with 14 bases lying between them.

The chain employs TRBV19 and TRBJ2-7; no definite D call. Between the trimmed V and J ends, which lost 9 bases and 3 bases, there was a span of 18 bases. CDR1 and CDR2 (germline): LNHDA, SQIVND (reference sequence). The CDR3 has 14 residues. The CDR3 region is CASRAASYYYEQYF. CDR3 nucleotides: TGTGCCAGCAGAGCCGCCAGCTACTACTACGAGCAGTACTTC.

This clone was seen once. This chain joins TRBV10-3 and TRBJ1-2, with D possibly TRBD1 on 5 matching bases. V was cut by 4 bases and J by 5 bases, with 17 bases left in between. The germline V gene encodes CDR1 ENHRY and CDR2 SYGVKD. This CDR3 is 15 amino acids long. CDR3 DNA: TGTGCCATCAGTGCGGGGAGCCAGGGAAGATATGGCTACACCTTC. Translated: CAISAGSQGRYGYTF.

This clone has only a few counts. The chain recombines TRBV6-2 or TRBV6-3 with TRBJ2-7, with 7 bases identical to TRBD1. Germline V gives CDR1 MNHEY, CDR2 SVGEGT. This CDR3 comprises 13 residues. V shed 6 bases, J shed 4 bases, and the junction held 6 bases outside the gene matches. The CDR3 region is CASSPTDRYEQYF. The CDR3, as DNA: TGTGCCAGCAGCCCAACGGACAGGTACGAGCAGTACTTC.

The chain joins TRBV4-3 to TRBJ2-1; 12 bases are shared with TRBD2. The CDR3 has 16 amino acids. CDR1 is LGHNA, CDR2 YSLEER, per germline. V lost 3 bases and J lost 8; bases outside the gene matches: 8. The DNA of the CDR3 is TGCGCCAGCAGCCAGGACCTAGCGGGAGGGCTTTATGAGCAGTTCTTC. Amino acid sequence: CASSQDLAGGLYEQFF.

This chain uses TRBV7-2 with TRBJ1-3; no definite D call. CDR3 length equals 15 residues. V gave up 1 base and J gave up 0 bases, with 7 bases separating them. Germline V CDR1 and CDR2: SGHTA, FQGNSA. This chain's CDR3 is CASSLDTASGNTIYF. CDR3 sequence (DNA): TGTGCCAGCAGCTTAGATACAGCCTCTGGAAACACCATATATTTT.

This chain's CDR3 is CASRSGTENNEQFF. The CDR3 coding sequence is TGTGCCAGTCGCTCCGGGACAGAAAACAATGAGCAGTTCTTC. This sequence joins TRBV19 and TRBJ2-1; 7 bases are a match to TRBD1. CDR3 length equals 14 residues. CDR1 is LNHDA, CDR2 SQIVND, per germline (reference sequence). V shed 8 bases and J 5 bases; nucleotides not matched to a gene: 9.

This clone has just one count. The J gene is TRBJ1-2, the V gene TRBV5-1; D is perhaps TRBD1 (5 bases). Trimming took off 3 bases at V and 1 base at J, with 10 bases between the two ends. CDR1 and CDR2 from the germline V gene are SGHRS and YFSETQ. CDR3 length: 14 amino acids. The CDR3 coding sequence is TGCGCCAGCAGCTGGGCTGGGGGTAACTATGGCTACACCTTC. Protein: CASSWAGGNYGYTF.

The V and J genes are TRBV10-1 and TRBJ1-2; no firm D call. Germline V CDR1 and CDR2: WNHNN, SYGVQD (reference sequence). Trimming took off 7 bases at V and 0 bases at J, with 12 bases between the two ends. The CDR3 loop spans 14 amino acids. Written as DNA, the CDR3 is TGCGCCAGCAAAAGGAACAGCGCTAACTATGGCTACACCTTC. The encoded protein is CASKRNSANYGYTF.

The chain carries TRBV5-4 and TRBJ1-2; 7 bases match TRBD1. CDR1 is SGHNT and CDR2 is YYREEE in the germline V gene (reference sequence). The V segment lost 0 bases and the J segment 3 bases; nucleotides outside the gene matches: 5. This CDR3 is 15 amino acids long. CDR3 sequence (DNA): TGTGCCAGCAGCTTGGATCAGGGGGGTTACTATGGCTACACCTTC. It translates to CASSLDQGGYYGYTF.

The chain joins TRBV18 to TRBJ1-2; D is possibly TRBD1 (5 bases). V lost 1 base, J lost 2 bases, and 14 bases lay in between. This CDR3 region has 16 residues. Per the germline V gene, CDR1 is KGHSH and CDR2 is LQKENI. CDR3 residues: CASSPRGDEGNYGYTF. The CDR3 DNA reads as TGTGCCAGCTCACCACGAGGGGATGAGGGAAACTATGGCTACACCTTC.

CDR3 residues: CASSPSRGATNEKLFF. CDR3 in DNA: TGCGCCAGCAGCCCCTCGCGTGGGGCAACTAATGAAAAACTGTTTTTT. V gene TRBV4-1 combines with J gene TRBJ1-4; unclear D gene. This CDR3 spans 16 amino acids. V lost 4 bases and J 0 bases, leaving 12 bases between the germline ends. Looked up from germline, CDR1 is MGHRA and CDR2 is YSYEKL.

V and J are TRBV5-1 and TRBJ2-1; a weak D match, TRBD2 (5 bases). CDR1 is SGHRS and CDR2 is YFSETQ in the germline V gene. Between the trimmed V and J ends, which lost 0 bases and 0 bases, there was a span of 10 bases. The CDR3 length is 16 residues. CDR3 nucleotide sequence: TGCGCCAGCAGCTTGGAGCGGACCAACTCCTACAATGAGCAGTTCTTC. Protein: CASSLERTNSYNEQFF.

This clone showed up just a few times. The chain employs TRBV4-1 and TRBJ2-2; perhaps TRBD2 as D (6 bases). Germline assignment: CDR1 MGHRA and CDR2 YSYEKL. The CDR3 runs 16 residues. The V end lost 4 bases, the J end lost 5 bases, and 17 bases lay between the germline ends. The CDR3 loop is CASSPPPGRNTGELFF. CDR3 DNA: TGCGCCAGCAGCCCACCCCCCGGGAGAAATACCGGGGAGCTGTTTTTT.

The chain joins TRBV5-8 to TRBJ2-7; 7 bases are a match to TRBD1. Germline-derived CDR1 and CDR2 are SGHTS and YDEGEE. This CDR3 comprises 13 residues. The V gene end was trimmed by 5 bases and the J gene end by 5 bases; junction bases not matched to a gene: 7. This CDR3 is CASRTGSFNEQYF. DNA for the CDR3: TGTGCCAGCAGGACAGGGAGTTTCAACGAGCAGTACTTC.

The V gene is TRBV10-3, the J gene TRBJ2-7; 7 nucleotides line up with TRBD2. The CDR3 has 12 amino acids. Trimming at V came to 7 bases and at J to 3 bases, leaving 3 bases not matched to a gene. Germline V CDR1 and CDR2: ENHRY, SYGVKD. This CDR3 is CAITGTNYEQYF. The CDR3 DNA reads TGTGCCATCACCGGGACTAACTACGAGCAGTACTTC.

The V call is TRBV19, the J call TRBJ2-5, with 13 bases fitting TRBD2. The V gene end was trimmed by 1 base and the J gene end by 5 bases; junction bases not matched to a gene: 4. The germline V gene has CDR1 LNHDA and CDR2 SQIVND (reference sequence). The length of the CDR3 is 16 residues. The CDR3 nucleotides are TGTGCCAGTAGTATAGTCCGGACTAGCGGGAGCGAGACCCAGTACTTC. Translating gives CASSIVRTSGSETQYF.

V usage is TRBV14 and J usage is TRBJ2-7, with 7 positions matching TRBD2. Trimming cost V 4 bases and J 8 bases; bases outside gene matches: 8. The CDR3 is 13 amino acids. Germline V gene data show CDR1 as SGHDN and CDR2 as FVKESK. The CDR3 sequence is CASSPSTSAQQYF. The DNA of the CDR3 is TGTGCCAGCAGCCCGTCAACTAGCGCTCAGCAGTACTTC.

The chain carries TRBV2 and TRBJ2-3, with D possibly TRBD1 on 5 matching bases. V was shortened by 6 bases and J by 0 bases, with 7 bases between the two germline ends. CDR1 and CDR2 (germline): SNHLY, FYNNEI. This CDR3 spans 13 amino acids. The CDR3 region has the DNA TGTGCCAGCAGGACAGACAGCACAGATACGCAGTATTTT. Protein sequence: CASRTDSTDTQYF.

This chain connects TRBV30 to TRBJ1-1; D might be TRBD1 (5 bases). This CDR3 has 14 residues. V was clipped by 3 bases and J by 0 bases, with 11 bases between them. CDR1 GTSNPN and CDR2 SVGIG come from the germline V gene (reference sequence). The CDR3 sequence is CAWRAGHMNTEAFF. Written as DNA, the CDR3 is TGTGCCTGGAGGGCCGGACACATGAACACTGAAGCTTTCTTT. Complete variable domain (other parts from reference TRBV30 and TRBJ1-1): SQTIHQWPATLVQPVGSPLSLECTVEGTSNPNLYWYRQAAGRGLQLLFYSVGIGQISSEVPQNLSASRPQDRQFILSSKKLLLSDSGFYLCAWRAGHMNTEAFFGQGTRLTVV.

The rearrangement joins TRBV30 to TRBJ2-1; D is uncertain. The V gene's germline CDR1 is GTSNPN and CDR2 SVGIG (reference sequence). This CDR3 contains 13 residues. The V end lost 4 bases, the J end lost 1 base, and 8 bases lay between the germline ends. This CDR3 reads CAWTRRSYNEQFF. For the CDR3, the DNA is TGTGCCTGGACACGGCGTTCCTACAATGAGCAGTTCTTC.

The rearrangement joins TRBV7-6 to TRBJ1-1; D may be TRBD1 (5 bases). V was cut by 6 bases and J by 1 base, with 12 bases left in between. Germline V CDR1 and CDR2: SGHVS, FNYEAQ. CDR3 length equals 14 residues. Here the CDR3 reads CASSPGGTNTEAFF. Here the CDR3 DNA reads TGTGCCAGCAGTCCCGGAGGGACGAACACTGAAGCTTTCTTT.

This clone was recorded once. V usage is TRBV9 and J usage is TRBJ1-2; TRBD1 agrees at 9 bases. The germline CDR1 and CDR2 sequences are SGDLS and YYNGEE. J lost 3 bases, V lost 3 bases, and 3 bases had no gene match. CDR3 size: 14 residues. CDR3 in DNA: TGTGCCAGCAGCGCGACAGGGGGGTACTATGGCTACACCTTC. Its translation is CASSATGGYYGYTF.

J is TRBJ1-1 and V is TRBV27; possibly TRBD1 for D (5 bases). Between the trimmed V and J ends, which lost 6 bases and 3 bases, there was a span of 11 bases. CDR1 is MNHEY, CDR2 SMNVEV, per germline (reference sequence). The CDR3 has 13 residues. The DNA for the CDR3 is TGTGCCAGCAGATTAAGGGGATACACTGAAGCTTTCTTT. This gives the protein CASRLRGYTEAFF.

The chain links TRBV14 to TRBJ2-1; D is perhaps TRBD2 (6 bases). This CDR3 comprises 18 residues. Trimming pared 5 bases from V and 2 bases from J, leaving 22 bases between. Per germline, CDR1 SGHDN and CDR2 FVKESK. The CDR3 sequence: CASSETTGDFGAYNEQFF. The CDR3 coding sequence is TGTGCCAGCAGCGAAACCACGGGGGACTTTGGTGCCTACAATGAGCAGTTCTTC.

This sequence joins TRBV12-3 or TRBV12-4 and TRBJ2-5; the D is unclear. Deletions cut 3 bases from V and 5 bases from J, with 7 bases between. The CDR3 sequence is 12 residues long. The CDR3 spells CASSFVSETQYF. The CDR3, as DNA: TGTGCCAGCAGTTTCGTGAGTGAGACCCAGTACTTC.

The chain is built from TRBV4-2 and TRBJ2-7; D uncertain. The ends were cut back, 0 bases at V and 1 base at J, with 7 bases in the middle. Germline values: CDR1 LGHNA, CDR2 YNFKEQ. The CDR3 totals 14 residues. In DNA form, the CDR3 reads TGTGCCAGCAGCCAAGAATACCGATCCTACGAGCAGTACTTC. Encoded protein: CASSQEYRSYEQYF.